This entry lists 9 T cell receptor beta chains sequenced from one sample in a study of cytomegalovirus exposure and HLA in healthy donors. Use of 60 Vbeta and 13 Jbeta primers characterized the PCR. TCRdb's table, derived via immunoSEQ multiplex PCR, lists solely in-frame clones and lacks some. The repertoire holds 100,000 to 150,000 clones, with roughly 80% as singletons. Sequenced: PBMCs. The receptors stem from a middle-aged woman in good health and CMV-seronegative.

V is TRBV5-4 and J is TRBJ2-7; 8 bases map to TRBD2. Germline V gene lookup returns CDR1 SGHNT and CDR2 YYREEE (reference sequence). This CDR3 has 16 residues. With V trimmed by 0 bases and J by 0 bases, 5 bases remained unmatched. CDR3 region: CASSLVASGFSYEQYF. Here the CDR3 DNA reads TGTGCCAGCAGCTTGGTGGCTAGCGGGTTCTCCTACGAGCAGTACTTC.

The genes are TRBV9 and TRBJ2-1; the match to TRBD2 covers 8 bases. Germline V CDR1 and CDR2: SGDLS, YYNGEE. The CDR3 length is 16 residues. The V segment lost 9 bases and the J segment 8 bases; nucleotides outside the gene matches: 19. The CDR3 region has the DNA TGTGCCACCGGAACGGCCACGGGGGGGCCGAGGGATGAGCAGTTCTTC. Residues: CATGTATGGPRDEQFF.

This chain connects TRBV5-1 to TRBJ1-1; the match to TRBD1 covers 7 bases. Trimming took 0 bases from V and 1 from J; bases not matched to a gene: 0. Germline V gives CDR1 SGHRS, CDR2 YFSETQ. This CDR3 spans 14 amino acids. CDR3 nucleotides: TGCGCCAGCAGCTTGGCAGGGGGGAACACTGAAGCTTTCTTT. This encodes CASSLAGGNTEAFF.

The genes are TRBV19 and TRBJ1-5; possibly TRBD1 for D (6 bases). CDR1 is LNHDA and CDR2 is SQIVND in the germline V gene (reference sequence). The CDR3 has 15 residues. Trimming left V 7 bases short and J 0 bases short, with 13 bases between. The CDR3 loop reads CASTWGGASNQPQHF. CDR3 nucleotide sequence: TGTGCCAGTACCTGGGGGGGGGCTAGCAATCAGCCCCAGCATTTT.

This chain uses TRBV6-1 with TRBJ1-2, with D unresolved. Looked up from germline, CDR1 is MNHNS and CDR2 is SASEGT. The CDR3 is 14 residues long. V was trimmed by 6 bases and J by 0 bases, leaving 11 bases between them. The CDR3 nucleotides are TGTGCCAGCAGACCCTTGGCCCCTAACTATGGCTACACCTTC. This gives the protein CASRPLAPNYGYTF.

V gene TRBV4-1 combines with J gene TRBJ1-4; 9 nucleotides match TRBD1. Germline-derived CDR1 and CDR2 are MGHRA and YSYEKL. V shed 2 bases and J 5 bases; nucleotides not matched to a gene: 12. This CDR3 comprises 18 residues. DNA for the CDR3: TGCGCCAGCAGCCAAACCGGGACAGGGTCGGAAGTAAATGAAAAACTGTTTTTT. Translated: CASSQTGTGSEVNEKLFF.

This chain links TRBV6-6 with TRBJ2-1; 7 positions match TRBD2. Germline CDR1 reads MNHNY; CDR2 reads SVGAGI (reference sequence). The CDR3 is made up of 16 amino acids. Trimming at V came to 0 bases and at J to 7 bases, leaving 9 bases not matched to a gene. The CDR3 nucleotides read TGTGCCAGCAGTTACTCGAGTGCTAGCGGATCTAATGAGCAGTTCTTC. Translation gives CASSYSSASGSNEQFF.

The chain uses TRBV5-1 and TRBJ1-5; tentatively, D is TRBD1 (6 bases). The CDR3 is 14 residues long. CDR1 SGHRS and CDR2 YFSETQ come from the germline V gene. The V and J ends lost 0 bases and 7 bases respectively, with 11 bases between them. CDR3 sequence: CASSLVGGGQPQHF. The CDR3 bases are TGCGCCAGCAGCTTGGTAGGGGGAGGGCAGCCCCAGCATTTT. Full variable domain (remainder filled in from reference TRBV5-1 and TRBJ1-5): KAGVTQTPRYLIKTRGQQVTLSCSPISGHRSVSWYQQTPGQGLQFLFEYFSETQRNKGNFPGRFSGRQFSNSRSEMNVSTLELGDSALYLCASSLVGGGQPQHFGDGTRLSIL.

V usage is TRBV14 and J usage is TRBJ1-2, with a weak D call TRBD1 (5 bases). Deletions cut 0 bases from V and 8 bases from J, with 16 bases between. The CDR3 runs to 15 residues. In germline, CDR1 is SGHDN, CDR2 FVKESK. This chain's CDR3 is CASSQDQTVTGGYTF. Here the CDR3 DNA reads TGTGCCAGCAGCCAAGACCAGACAGTTACGGGCGGCTACACCTTC.